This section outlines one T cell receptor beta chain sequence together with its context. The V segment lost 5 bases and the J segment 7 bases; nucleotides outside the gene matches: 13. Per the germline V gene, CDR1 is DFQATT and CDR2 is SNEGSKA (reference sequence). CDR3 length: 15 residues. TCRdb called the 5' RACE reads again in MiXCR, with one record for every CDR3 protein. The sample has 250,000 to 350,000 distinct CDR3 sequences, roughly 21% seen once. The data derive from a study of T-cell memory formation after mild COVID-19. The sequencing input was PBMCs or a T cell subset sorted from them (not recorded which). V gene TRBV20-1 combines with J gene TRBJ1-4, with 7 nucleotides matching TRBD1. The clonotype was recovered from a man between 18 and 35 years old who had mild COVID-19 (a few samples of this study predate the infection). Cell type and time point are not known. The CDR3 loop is CSAQRQGLRFEKLFF. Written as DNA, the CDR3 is TGCAGTGCTCAACGACAGGGTTTGAGATTTGAAAAACTGTTTTTT.